The clone carrying this T cell receptor beta chain showed up just a few times. Antigen unknown. Using its own MiXCR run on the 5' RACE reads, TCRdb lists one record per CDR3 protein. This sample carries approximately 220,000 distinct CDR3 sequences, about 7.5% of them seen once, and the ten largest clones take around 2.1%. This specimen comes from a study of identical twins. Findings and limits, study-wide: Insertion counts were lower in abundant cord blood beta clonotypes, a trend that memory repertoires did not show. Excess low generation probability was seen in twin-shared out-of-frame alpha sequences.

The same sample was also studied in work on yellow fever vaccine responses in identical twins. That work states: Vaccine-induced T cell responses in twins were reportedly observed to appear partly convergent, partly personalized.

The sample comprised memory (CD45RO+) T cells sorted from blood. This sequence was found in a woman aged 18 to 35 in good health.

The CDR3 nucleotides are TGTGCCAGCAGTTCCATGAAAAATCAGCCCCAGCATTTT. Translating gives CASSSMKNQPQHF. The gene calls are TRBV12-3 or TRBV12-4 and TRBJ1-5, with D unresolved. The CDR3 is 13 residues long. Deletions cut 4 bases from V and 4 bases from J, with 8 bases between.